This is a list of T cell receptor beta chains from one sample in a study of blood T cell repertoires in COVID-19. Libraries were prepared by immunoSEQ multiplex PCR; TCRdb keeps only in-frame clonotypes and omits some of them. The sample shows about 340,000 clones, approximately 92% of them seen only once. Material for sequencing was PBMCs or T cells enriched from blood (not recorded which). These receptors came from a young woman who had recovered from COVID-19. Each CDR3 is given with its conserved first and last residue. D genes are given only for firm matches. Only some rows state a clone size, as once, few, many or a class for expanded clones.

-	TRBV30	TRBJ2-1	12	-	TGTGCCTGGAAAGCCCTCCCCAATGAGCAGTTCTTC	CAWKALPNEQFF
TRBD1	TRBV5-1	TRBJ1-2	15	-	TGCGCCAGCAGCCCGACAGGGGGCAGTAGCTATGGCTACACCTTC	CASSPTGGSSYGYTF
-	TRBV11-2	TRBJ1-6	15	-	TGTGCCAGCAGCCGTGGGACATCGGGGAATTCACCCCTCCACTTT	CASSRGTSGNSPLHF
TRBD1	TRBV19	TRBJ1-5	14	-	TGTGCCAGTAGTTTCGGGACAGGCGGTCAGCCCCAGCATTTT	CASSFGTGGQPQHF
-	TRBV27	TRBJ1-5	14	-	TGTGCCAGCAGTTTCGGGGGACCCAATCAGCCCCAGCATTTT	CASSFGGPNQPQHF
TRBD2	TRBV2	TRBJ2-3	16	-	TGTGCCAGCAGTTCTCTAGCGGGGGGGGACACAGATACGCAGTATTTT	CASSSLAGGDTDTQYF
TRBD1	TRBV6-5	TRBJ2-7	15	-	TGTGCCAGCATTACCGGGGGGACAGGGAACTACGAGCAGTACTTC	CASITGGTGNYEQYF
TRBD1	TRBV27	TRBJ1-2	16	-	TGTGCCAGCAGTTTCTCCGCCGGGACAGGGGTCTATGGCTACACCTTC	CASSFSAGTGVYGYTF
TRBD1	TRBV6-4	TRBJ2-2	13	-	TGTGCCAGTGGGACAGCCAACACCGGGGAGCTGTTTTTT	CASGTANTGELFF
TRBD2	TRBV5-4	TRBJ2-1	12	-	TGTGCCAGCAGCCTACTAGCGGGTGAGCAGTTCTTC	CASSLLAGEQFF
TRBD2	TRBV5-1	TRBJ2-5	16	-	TGCGCCAGCAGCTTGGCCAGTAGCGGGGGATGGGAGACCCAGTACTTC	CASSLASSGGWETQYF
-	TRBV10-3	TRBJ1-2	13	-	TGTGCCATCAGGTCCCAGGAGGACTATGGCTACACCTTC	CAIRSQEDYGYTF
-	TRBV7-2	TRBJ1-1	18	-	TGTGCCAGCAGCTTTGGTTGGCAGGGTAAACTCAAATTCACTGAAGCTTTCTTT	CASSFGWQGKLKFTEAFF
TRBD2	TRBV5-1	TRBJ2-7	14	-	TGCGCCAGCAGTTTAGCGGGGGGCGGTTACGAGCAGTACTTC	CASSLAGGGYEQYF
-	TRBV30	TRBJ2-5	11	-	TGTGCCTGGAGTGTATCGGAGACCCAGTACTTC	CAWSVSETQYF
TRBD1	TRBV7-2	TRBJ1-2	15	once	TGTGCCAGCAGCAACCTGGGACAGGGGGTGGGAGGCTACACCTTC	CASSNLGQGVGGYTF
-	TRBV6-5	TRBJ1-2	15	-	TGTGCCAGCAGGCGAGACGTCAGGGGTAACTATGGCTACACCTTC	CASRRDVRGNYGYTF
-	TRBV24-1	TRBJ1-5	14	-	TGTGCCACCAGTGGGGCAGGGGCCAATCAGCCCCAGCATTTT	CATSGAGANQPQHF
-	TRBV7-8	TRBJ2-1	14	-	TGTGCCAGCAGCTTAGAGGGGCCATACAATGAGCAGTTCTTC	CASSLEGPYNEQFF
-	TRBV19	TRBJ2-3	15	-	TGTGCCACCACGAATGGGGGGGCGCGGACAGATACGCAGTATTTT	CATTNGGARTDTQYF
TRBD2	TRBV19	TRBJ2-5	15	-	TGTGCCAGTAGTTGGTCTAGCGGGAGTGGGGAGACCCAGTACTTC	CASSWSSGSGETQYF
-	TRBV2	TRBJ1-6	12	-	TGTGCCAGCAAGCAGGGAAATTCACCCCTCCACTTT	CASKQGNSPLHF
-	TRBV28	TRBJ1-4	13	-	TGTGCCAGCAGTTCCGCAACTAATGAAAAACTGTTTTTT	CASSSATNEKLFF
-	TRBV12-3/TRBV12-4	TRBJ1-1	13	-	TGTGCCAGCAGAGGACAGCAGAACACTGAAGCTTTCTTT	CASRGQQNTEAFF
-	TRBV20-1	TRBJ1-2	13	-	TGCAGTGCTAGTTCGAGAGCCACCTATGGCTACACCTTC	CSASSRATYGYTF
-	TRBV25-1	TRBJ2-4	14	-	TGTGCCAGCAGTCAAAGCAGGGGCAAAAACATTCAGTACTTC	CASSQSRGKNIQYF
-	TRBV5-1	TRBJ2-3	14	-	TGCGCCAGCAGCTTGGCGCCAGGGACAGATACGCAGTATTTT	CASSLAPGTDTQYF
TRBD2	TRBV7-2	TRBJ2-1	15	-	TGTGCCAGCAGCCCCGGACTAGCGGGAGACAATGAGCAGTTCTTC	CASSPGLAGDNEQFF
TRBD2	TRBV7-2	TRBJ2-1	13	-	TGTGCCAGCAGCTTTGGGACTAGGGACGAGCAGTTCTTC	CASSFGTRDEQFF
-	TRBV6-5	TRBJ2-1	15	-	TGTGCCAGCAGTTACGGAGCCAGCTCCTACAATGAGCAGTTCTTC	CASSYGASSYNEQFF
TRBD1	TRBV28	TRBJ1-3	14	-	TGTGCCAGCAGTTCCCGGGACAGCGGAAACACCATATATTTT	CASSSRDSGNTIYF
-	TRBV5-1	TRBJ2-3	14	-	TGCGCCAGCAGCTTTTCCTTGTCCAGAGATACGCAGTATTTT	CASSFSLSRDTQYF
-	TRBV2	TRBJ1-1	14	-	TGTGCCAGCAGTGAAGGACTCACGAACACTGAAGCTTTCTTT	CASSEGLTNTEAFF
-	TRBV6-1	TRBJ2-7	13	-	TGTGCCAGCAGTGAGCCAGGAGGGTACGAGCAGTACTTC	CASSEPGGYEQYF
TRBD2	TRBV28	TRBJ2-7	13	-	TGTGCCAGCAGTTACGGACTAGCCTACGAGCAGTACTTC	CASSYGLAYEQYF
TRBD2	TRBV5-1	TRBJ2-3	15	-	TGCGCCAGCAGCTGGACTAGCGGGGGCACAGATACGCAGTATTTT	CASSWTSGGTDTQYF
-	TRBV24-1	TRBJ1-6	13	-	TGTGCCACCAGTGTCGACCGGAGTTCACCCCTCCACTTT	CATSVDRSSPLHF
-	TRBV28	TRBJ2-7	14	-	TGTGCCAGCAGTTTGGTGTCCGGGACCTACGAGCAGTACTTC	CASSLVSGTYEQYF
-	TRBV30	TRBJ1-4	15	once	TGTGCCTGGAATCGACAGGAAGGGGGTCACGAAAAACTGTTTTTT	CAWNRQEGGHEKLFF
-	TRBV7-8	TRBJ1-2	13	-	TGTGCCAGCAGCCCGGGTTGGAACTATGGCTACACCTTC	CASSPGWNYGYTF
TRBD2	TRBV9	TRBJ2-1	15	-	TGTGCCAGCAGCGTAGAGCCTAGCGGGGGCGACTTTCAGTTCTTC	CASSVEPSGGDFQFF